A single sample is the source of the 19 T cell receptor beta chains below, sequenced in a study of cytomegalovirus exposure and HLA in healthy donors. This table comes from immunoSEQ multiplex PCR, and its TCRdb copy is limited to in-frame clones, with some not included. This sample has 220,000 or so clones; about nine tenths occur once, and the top ten carry 1.5% to 2.5%. Sequenced: PBMCs. These receptors all stem from a young woman in good health and CMV-seropositive.

The chain joins TRBV19 to TRBJ2-7; possibly TRBD1 for D (6 bases). CDR1 is LNHDA and CDR2 is SQIVND in the germline V gene (reference sequence). Trimming shortened V by 5 bases and J by 7 bases, and 18 bases separated the two germline ends. The CDR3 runs 14 residues. Here the CDR3 DNA reads TGTGCCAGTAGTGGCCGGGACACCTCCTGGGAGCAGTACTTC. It is translated as CASSGRDTSWEQYF.

V usage is TRBV9 and J usage is TRBJ2-5, with TRBD2 matching 10 bases. This CDR3 region has 16 residues. Trimming at V came to 4 bases and at J to 3 bases, leaving 9 bases not matched to a gene. The germline V gene encodes CDR1 SGDLS and CDR2 YYNGEE. As DNA, the CDR3 is TGTGCCAGCAGCATGAACCCCGGGACTAGCGAAGAGACCCAGTACTTC. Its translation: CASSMNPGTSEETQYF. Filled out from reference TRBV9 and TRBJ2-5, the complete variable domain reads DSGVTQTPKHLITATGQRVTLRCSPRSGDLSVYWYQQSLDQGLQFLIQYYNGEERAKGNILERFSAQQFPDLHSELNLSSLELGDSALYFCASSMNPGTSEETQYFGPGTRLLVL.

The chain carries TRBV28 and TRBJ2-1; TRBD1 is a possible D gene (7 bases). Trimming shortened V by 2 bases and J by 9 bases, and 14 bases separated the two germline ends. The CDR3 is 14 amino acids. The V gene's germline CDR1 is MDHEN and CDR2 SYDVKM. CDR3 region: CASSLQGGSSEQFF. The CDR3 DNA reads TGTGCCAGCAGTTTACAGGGGGGAAGTAGTGAGCAGTTCTTC.

The CDR3, as DNA: TGTGCCAGCAGCCTTAGCGGGAGCTCTCGGGAGCAGTACTTC. Translating gives CASSLSGSSREQYF. This chain joins TRBV7-9 and TRBJ2-7; 9 bases line up with TRBD2. The CDR3 spans 14 residues. The V and J ends lost 5 bases and 7 bases, in that order; junction bases with no gene match: 9. Germline CDR1 SEHNR, CDR2 FQNEAQ (reference sequence). The variable domain in full, with the rest retrieved from reference TRBV7-9 and TRBJ2-7, is DTGVSQNPRHKITKRGQNVTFRCDPISEHNRLYWYRQTLGQGPEFLTYFQNEAQLEKSRLLSDRFSAERPKGSFSTLEIQRTEQGDSAMYLCASSLSGSSREQYFGPGTRLTVT.

The V call is TRBV28, the J call TRBJ1-1, with 9 bases lining up with TRBD1. The CDR3 sequence is 14 residues long. V lost 6 bases and J lost 4; bases outside the gene matches: 6. CDR1 is MDHEN, CDR2 SYDVKM, per germline. The CDR3 is CASRTGGRGTEAFF. The CDR3 DNA reads TGTGCCAGCAGGACAGGGGGAAGAGGCACTGAAGCTTTCTTT.

The chain combines TRBV28 with TRBJ1-2, with D unclear. CDR1 and CDR2 from the germline V gene are MDHEN and SYDVKM. The CDR3 length is 15 residues. V was trimmed by 5 bases and J by 5 bases, leaving 18 bases between them. The CDR3: CASSNRETVRYGYTF. DNA of the CDR3: TGTGCCAGCAGTAATCGGGAAACGGTGAGGTATGGCTACACCTTC.

The V and J genes are TRBV4-1 and TRBJ2-2; weak D call: TRBD2 (5 bases). Germline CDR1 reads MGHRA; CDR2 reads YSYEKL. The V and J ends lost 0 bases and 8 bases respectively, with 19 bases between them. This CDR3 spans 17 amino acids. The CDR3 nucleotides read TGCGCCAGCAGCCAAGATCGTTCGGACTCCTCATCAGGGGAGCTGTTTTTT. Translating gives CASSQDRSDSSSGELFF.

The CDR3 is CASSQRQVLAGANVLTF. CDR3 in DNA: TGTGCCAGCAGTCAGAGACAGGTGTTGGCTGGGGCCAACGTCCTGACTTTC. The chain couples TRBV28 to TRBJ2-6, with D perhaps matching TRBD1 (6 bases). The CDR3 covers 17 residues. Trimming shortened V by 5 bases and J by 2 bases, and 16 bases separated the two germline ends. The germline gives CDR1 MDHEN, CDR2 SYDVKM. The full variable domain, with the rest looked up from reference TRBV28 and TRBJ2-6, is DVKVTQSSRYLVKRTGEKVFLECVQDMDHENMFWYRQDPGLGLRLIYFSYDVKMKEKGDIPEGYSVSREKKERFSLILESASTNQTSMYLCASSQRQVLAGANVLTFGAGSRLTVL.

The chain couples TRBV12-2 to TRBJ1-1; TRBD1 is the table's D call, not checked against the DNA. TRBV12-2 is a known pseudogene. This CDR3 is built from 15 residues. This chain's CDR3 is CASRLGQAGNTEAFF. As DNA, the CDR3 is TGTGCAAGTCGCCTGGGACAGGCGGGGAACACTGAAGCTTTCTTT.

This clone was seen a few times. This chain joins TRBV5-8 and TRBJ1-2; maybe TRBD1 (5 bases). The V and J ends lost 3 bases and 3 bases respectively, with 9 bases between them. This CDR3 has 13 amino acids. From germline, CDR1 is SGHTS and CDR2 YDEGEE. The CDR3 reads CASSSGRDYGYTF. CDR3 coding DNA: TGTGCCAGCAGCTCCGGCAGGGACTATGGCTACACCTTC.

The rearrangement links TRBV27 to TRBJ1-1, with 7 bases lining up with TRBD1. CDR3 length: 16 residues. Germline-derived CDR1 and CDR2 are MNHEY and SMNVEV (reference sequence). J was trimmed by 0 bases and V by 7 bases; bases with no gene match: 11. CDR3: CASNMVGTAMNTEAFF. For the CDR3, the DNA is TGTGCCAGCAATATGGTGGGGACAGCCATGAACACTGAAGCTTTCTTT.

For this clone: Other DNA sequences in the sample encode the same CDR3. This chain joins TRBV27 and TRBJ2-7; TRBD1 aligns across 11 bases. This CDR3 has 14 amino acids. V was clipped by 4 bases and J by 3 bases; unmatched bases: 2. Germline V CDR1 and CDR2: MNHEY, SMNVEV (reference sequence). This chain's CDR3 is CASSSGTGGYEQYF. The DNA of the CDR3 is TGTGCCAGCAGTTCTGGGACAGGGGGCTACGAGCAGTACTTC.

The chain uses TRBV11-2 and TRBJ2-2, with D possibly matching TRBD1 (6 bases). Per the germline V gene, CDR1 is SGHAT and CDR2 is FQNNGV. This CDR3 is built from 14 residues. Trimming shortened V by 1 base and J by 5 bases, and 8 bases separated the two germline ends. This CDR3 reads CASSLGGRTGELFF. CDR3 in DNA: TGTGCCAGCAGCTTAGGGGGGCGGACCGGGGAGCTGTTTTTT.

The chain uses TRBV28 and TRBJ1-1; the match to TRBD1 covers 7 bases. Trimming cost V 5 bases and J 0 bases; bases outside gene matches: 6. Germline lookup yields CDR1 MDHEN and CDR2 SYDVKM. This CDR3 contains 15 residues. CDR3 DNA: TGTGCCAGCAGTGGACGACAGGGATTGAACACTGAAGCTTTCTTT. Translating it yields CASSGRQGLNTEAFF.

The chain joins TRBV6-1 to TRBJ2-5, with TRBD2 matching over 11 bases. CDR1 and CDR2 (germline): MNHNS, SASEGT. With 5 bases clipped from V and 4 bases from J, the junction kept 6 bases outside the gene matches. The CDR3 totals 15 residues. For the CDR3, the DNA is TGTGCCAGCAGTCTTGGACTAGCGGGCGGAGAGACCCAGTACTTC. It specifies CASSLGLAGGETQYF.

The genes are TRBV5-5 and TRBJ1-2; TRBD1 aligns across 11 bases. Trimming cost V 6 bases and J 4 bases; bases outside gene matches: 5. The CDR3 totals 14 residues. The germline V gene encodes CDR1 SGHKS and CDR2 YYEKEE (reference sequence). In DNA, the CDR3 is TGTGCCAGCACCCGGACAGGGGGCGTCTATGGCTACACCTTC. Protein sequence: CASTRTGGVYGYTF.

This sequence joins TRBV5-4 and TRBJ2-7; 9 bases agree with TRBD1. Per germline, CDR1 SGHNT and CDR2 YYREEE (reference sequence). J lost 5 bases, V lost 4 bases, and 13 bases had no gene match. The CDR3 is made up of 16 amino acids. The DNA for the CDR3 is TGTGCCAGCAGCGCTAGGGACAGGGCAACGCGTGACGAGCAGTACTTC. This codes for CASSARDRATRDEQYF.

The chain combines TRBV30 with TRBJ2-1; no reliable D call. This CDR3 has 12 amino acids. Trimming left V 4 bases short and J 4 bases short, with 8 bases between. Germline CDR1 and CDR2: GTSNPN and SVGIG (reference sequence). CDR3 coding DNA: TGTGCCTGGATCCCGGTGTACAATGAGCAGTTCTTC. It yields the protein CAWIPVYNEQFF.

V usage is TRBV27 and J usage is TRBJ1-1; TRBD1 might be the D (6 bases). This CDR3 is 13 amino acids long. V lost 3 bases and J lost 8, with 13 bases in between. Germline V lookup: CDR1 MNHEY, CDR2 SMNVEV (reference sequence). CDR3 in amino acids: CASSFRGAPEAFF. The CDR3 nucleotides are TGTGCCAGCAGTTTTCGGGGGGCCCCCGAAGCTTTCTTT.